This T cell receptor (beta chain) came from a study of Ad26.COV2.S vaccination and SARS-CoV-2 variants. For the study at large: Once, or twice with 56 days between doses, Ad26.COV2.S was given intramuscularly.

The assay was immunoSEQ multiplex PCR, and TCRdb's table has in-frame clones only and misses some. The sample records 330,000 or so clones, roughly nine tenths being singletons. Treatment described: 15 to 20 received Ad26.COV2.S at low or high dose, single or two shots; several received placebo; per-sample allocation not given. Repertoires come from day 63 after the first vaccine or placebo injection. Germline loops: CDR1 SGHAT, CDR2 FQNNGV. CDR3 length equals 14 residues. V lost 5 bases to trimming and J lost 8 bases, with 18 bases between them. This clone was found once. This specimen was peripheral blood, taken in a trial of Ad26.COV2.S vaccine versus placebo. J is TRBJ1-2 and V is TRBV11-2; D gene unclear. The sequence was collected from a person aged 18-65 years who received the Ad26.COV2.S COVID-19 vaccine or a placebo. CDR3 region: CASSRKGSPIGYTF. The CDR3 nucleotides are TGTGCCAGCAGCCGCAAGGGATCCCCGATCGGCTACACCTTC.